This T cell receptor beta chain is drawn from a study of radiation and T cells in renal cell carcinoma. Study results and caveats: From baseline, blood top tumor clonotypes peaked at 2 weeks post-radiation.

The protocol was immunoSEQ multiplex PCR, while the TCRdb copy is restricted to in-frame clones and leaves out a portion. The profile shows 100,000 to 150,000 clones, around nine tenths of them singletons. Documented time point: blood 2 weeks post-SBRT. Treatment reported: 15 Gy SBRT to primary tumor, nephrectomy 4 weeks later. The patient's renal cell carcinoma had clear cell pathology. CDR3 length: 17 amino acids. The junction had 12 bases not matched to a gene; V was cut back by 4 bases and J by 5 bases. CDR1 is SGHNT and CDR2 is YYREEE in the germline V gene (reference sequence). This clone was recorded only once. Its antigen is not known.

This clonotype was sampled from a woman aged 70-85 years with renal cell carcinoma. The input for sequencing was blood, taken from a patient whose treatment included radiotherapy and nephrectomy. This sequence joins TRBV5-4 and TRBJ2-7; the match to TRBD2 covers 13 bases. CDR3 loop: CASSPTSGGAYRNEQYF. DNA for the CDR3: TGTGCCAGCAGCCCAACTAGCGGGGGGGCCTATAGGAACGAGCAGTACTTC. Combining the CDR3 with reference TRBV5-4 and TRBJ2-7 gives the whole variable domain ETGVTQSPTHLIKTRGQQVTLRCSSQSGHNTVSWYQQALGQGPQFIFQYYREEENGRGNFPPRFSGLQFPNYSSELNVNALELDDSALYLCASSPTSGGAYRNEQYFGPGTRLTVT.